Sequencing of this T cell receptor beta chain was carried out in a study of vaccination and CD4 T cells after COVID-19. Across the whole study: Post-vaccine sampling followed dose two by a median roughly 65 days (range 14 to 241). Overlapping SARS-CoV-2, HCoV-NL63, HCoV-OC43 and HCoV-229E spike peptides were used to stimulate cells.

Documented treatment: approximately 11-day PBMC culture with coronavirus spike peptide pools or control peptides (ViraFEST assay). ViraFEST used peptide pools to expand antigen-specific T cells, then sequenced TCRs. Cultured CD4+ T cells had their DNA profiled by the Oncomine TCR Beta short-read assay. From CD4+ T cells that had been cultured, genomic DNA was extracted. In TCRdb, the PCR reads were re-called with MiXCR into one record per CDR3 protein. This sample has more than 10,000 distinct CDR3 sequences, with around 50% found just once. As for this clonotype: The antigen remains unidentified.

The V gene end was trimmed by 5 bases and the J gene end by 4 bases; junction bases not matched to a gene: 6. Germline CDR1 and CDR2: SGHTA and FQGNSA. There are 15 residues in the CDR3. The material sequenced was CD4+ T cells from blood, cultured in vitro. The TCR was taken from a human donor who had recovered from COVID-19. This rearrangement joins TRBV7-2 to TRBJ2-5; 11 bases are a match to TRBD2. The CDR3 DNA reads TGTGCCAGCAGCAACCTAGCGGGGGGTTTAGAGACCCAGTACTTC. Translation gives CASSNLAGGLETQYF.